This TCR beta chain derives from a study of T cell repertoires in cytomegalovirus infection (dated by TCRdb to between 2017 and 2020). Background on the whole study: Donor HLA type was relevant to the analysis, as public TCR beta signatures indicated carriage of CMV infection together with the matching HLA type. Results and caveats for the whole study, not just this receptor: In both this cohort and an independent roughly 330-donor cohort, the cumulative frequency of public TCR beta family members distinguished carriers of CMV infection plus the relevant HLA type. In the ex vivo response, HLA-C-restricted CMV-specific TCR beta clonotypes were dominant, and in two of eight donors the single most frequent clonotype came from this HLA-C-restricted group.

The sequencing machine was an Illumina HiSeq 1500. The raw public data were reprocessed by TCRdb itself: fastp quality trimming at Q25, MiXCR clonotype calling, in-frame beta chains only. Every distinct CDR3 protein forms one entry, paired with its most common genes and DNA. Counted in this sample were some 97,000 distinct CDR3 sequences; 20% to 30% of them appeared once. The ten top clones hold 30% to 40% of the sample. CDR1 and CDR2, per the germline V gene (reference sequence), are SSHAT and FNYEAQ. The junction carries 10 bases between V and J, which are trimmed by 1 base and 3 bases respectively. From cysteine to phenylalanine, the CDR3 is 15 amino acids long. The read is trimmed to its CDR3 DNA, 45 bases read in frame from base 1. This clonotype showed up just a few times. What antigen it recognizes has not been identified. No per-base quality is available; no much larger clone lies one base away.

Source material: CD8+ T cells from PBMCs. The rearranged segments are TRBV7-7 and TRBJ2-1; a confident D gene designation cannot be given. The clonotype originates from a human donor in good health (CMV status not recorded). Some clones in this sample may be carry-over from other donors' samples. In nucleotide form, the sequence is TGTGCCAGCAGCTTAGGATCAACTGGCTACAATGAGCAGTTCTTC. Its product reads: CASSLGSTGYNEQFF.